This TCR beta chain was identified during a study of blood T cell repertoires in COVID-19. Across the whole study: The United States, Italy and Spain provided the acute and convalescent COVID-19 samples. PBMCs, B-cell-depleted T cells, or T cells provided the cDNA or gDNA that made up the material.

The data were produced by immunoSEQ multiplex PCR, yet TCRdb's version contains in-frame clones alone and is incomplete. This table holds some 200,000 clones, around 84% found once. Germline CDR1 is SSHAT and CDR2 is FNYEAQ (reference sequence). The CDR3 runs to 16 residues. Regarding this clone: The junction does not match germline at one end; this may be a read error.

The sequenced sample consisted of peripheral blood. The receptor was derived from an elderly man with acute or convalescent COVID-19. The chain joins TRBV7-7 to TRBJ2-2, with 7 bases lining up with TRBD1. CDR3 in amino acids: CASSPTGATNTGELFF. CDR3 nucleotides: TGTGCTAGCAGCCCCACAGGGGCGACGAACACCGGGGAGCTGTTTTTT.